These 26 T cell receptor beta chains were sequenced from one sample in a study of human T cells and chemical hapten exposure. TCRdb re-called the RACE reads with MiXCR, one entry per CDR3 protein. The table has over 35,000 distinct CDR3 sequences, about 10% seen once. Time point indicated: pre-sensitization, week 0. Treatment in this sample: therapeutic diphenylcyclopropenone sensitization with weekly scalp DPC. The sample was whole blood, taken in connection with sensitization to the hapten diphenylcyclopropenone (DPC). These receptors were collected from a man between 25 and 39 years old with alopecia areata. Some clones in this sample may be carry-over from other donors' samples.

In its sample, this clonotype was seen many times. The CDR3 reads CASSSAGVGNEQFF. Here the CDR3 DNA reads TGTGCCAGCAGTTCAGCGGGAGTAGGTAATGAGCAGTTCTTC. This chain links TRBV6-2 or TRBV6-3 with TRBJ2-1; 8 bases match TRBD2. CDR3 length: 14 residues. Germline-derived CDR1 and CDR2 are MNHEY and SVGEGT. The trim removed 4 bases at V and 7 bases at J, leaving 6 bases unmatched.

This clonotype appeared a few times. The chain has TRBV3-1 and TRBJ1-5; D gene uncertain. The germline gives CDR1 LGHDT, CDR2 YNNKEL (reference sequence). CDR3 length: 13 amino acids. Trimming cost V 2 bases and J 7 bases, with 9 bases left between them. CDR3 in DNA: TGTGCCAGCAGCCAAACCCCTAAACAGCCCCAGCATTTT. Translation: CASSQTPKQPQHF.

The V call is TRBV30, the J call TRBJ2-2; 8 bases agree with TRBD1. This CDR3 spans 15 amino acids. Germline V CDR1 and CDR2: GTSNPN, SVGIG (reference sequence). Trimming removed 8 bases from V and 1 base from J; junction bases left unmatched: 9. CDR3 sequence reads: CARTGSSWNTGELFF. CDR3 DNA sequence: TGTGCCAGGACAGGGTCCTCCTGGAACACCGGGGAGCTGTTTTTT.

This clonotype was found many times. The CDR3 region is CASSAGSNEKLFF. The CDR3, as DNA: TGTGCCAGCAGCGCAGGCTCTAATGAAAAACTGTTTTTT. The chain combines TRBV9 with TRBJ1-4; D is undetermined. This CDR3 has 13 amino acids. CDR1 and CDR2 (germline): SGDLS, YYNGEE. V was cut by 3 bases and J by 3 bases, with 6 bases left in between.

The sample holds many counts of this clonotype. The CDR3 loop is CASSEWRDSNQPQHF. CDR3 DNA sequence: TGTGCCAGCAGTGAATGGAGGGATTCGAATCAGCCCCAGCATTTT. The chain combines TRBV2 with TRBJ1-5; D call uncertain. The V and J ends lost 2 bases and 4 bases respectively, with 12 bases between them. Per germline, CDR1 SNHLY and CDR2 FYNNEI. This CDR3 contains 15 residues.

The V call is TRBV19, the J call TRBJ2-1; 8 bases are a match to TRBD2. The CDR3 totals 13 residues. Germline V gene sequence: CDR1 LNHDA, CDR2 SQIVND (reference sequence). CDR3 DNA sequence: TGTGCAGTAGGTCCTAGCGGGTACAATGAGCAGTTCTTC. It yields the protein CAVGPSGYNEQFF.

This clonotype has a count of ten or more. The CDR3 region is CASTISTGIRYYGYTF. The DNA of the CDR3 is TGTGCCAGCACCATTTCGACAGGGATCCGCTATTATGGCTACACCTTC. The chain carries TRBV2 and TRBJ1-2, with 7 bases aligning to TRBD1. J was trimmed by 5 bases and V by 7 bases; bases with no gene match: 16. Germline V gene lookup returns CDR1 SNHLY and CDR2 FYNNEI. CDR3 length: 16 amino acids. Using reference TRBV2 and TRBJ1-2 for the parts outside the CDR3, the full variable domain is EPEVTQTPSHQVTQMGQEVILRCVPISNHLYFYWYRQILGQKVEFLVSFYNNEISEKSEIFDDQFSVERPDGSNFTLKIRSTKLEDSAMYFCASTISTGIRYYGYTFGSGTRLTVV.

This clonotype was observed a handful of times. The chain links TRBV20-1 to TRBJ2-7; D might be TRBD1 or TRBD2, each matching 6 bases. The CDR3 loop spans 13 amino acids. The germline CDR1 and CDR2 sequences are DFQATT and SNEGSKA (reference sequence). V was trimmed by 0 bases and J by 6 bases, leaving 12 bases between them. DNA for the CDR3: TGCAGTGCTAGAGATCGACTAGGGGGCGAGCAGTACTTC. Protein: CSARDRLGGEQYF.

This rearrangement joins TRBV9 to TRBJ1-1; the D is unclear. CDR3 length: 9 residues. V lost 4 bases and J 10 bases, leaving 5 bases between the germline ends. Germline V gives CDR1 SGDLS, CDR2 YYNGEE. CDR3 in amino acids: CASSPGAFF. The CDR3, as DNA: TGTGCCAGCAGCCCCGGAGCTTTCTTT.

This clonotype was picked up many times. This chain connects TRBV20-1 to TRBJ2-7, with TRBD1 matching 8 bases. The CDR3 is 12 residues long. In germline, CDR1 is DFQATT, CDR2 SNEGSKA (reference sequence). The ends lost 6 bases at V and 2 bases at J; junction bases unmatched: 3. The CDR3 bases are TGCAGTGCAAAACAGGGGGCCTACGAGCAGTACGTC. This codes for CSAKQGAYEQYV.

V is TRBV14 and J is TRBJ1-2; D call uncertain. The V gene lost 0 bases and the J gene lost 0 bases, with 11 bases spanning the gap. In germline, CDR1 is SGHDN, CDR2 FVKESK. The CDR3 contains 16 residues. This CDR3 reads CASSQDLPAANYGYTF. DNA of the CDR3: TGTGCCAGCAGCCAAGATCTTCCGGCAGCTAACTATGGCTACACCTTC.

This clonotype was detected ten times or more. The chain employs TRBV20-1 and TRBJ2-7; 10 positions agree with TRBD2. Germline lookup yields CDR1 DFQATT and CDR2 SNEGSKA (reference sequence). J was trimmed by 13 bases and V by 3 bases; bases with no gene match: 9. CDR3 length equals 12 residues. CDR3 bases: TGCAGTGCTAGGCAAACTAGCGGGGAAGTCTACTTC. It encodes CSARQTSGEVYF.

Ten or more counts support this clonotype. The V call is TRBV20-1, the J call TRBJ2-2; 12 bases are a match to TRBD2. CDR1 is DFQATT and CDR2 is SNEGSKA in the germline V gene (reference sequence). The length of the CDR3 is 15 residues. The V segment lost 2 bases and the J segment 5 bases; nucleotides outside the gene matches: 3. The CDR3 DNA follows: TGCAGTGCTAGACGGACTAGCGGGACGACCGGGGAGCTGTTTTTT. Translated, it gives CSARRTSGTTGELFF.

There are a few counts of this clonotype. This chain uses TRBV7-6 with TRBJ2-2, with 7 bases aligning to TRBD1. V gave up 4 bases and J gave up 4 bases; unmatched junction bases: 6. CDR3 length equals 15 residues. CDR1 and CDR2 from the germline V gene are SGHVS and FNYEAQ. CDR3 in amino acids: CASSYRGWGTGELFF. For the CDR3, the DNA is TGTGCCAGCAGCTACAGGGGTTGGGGCACCGGGGAGCTGTTTTTT. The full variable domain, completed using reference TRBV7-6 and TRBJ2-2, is GAGVSQSPRYKVTKRGQDVALRCDPISGHVSLYWYRQALGQGPEFLTYFNYEAQQDKSGLPNDRFSAERPEGSISTLTIQRTEQRDSAMYRCASSYRGWGTGELFFGEGSRLTVL.

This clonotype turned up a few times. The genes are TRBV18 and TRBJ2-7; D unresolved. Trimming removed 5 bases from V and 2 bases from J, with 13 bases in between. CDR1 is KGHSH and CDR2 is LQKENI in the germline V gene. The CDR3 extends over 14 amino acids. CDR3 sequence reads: CASSGDVRTYEQYF. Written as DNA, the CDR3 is TGTGCCAGCTCAGGAGATGTCAGGACCTACGAGCAGTACTTC. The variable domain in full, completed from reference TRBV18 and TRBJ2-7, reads NAGVMQNPRHLVRRRGQEARLRCSPMKGHSHVYWYRQLPEEGLKFMVYLQKENIIDESGMPKERFSAEFPKEGPSILRIQQVVRGDSAAYFCASSGDVRTYEQYFGPGTRLTVT.

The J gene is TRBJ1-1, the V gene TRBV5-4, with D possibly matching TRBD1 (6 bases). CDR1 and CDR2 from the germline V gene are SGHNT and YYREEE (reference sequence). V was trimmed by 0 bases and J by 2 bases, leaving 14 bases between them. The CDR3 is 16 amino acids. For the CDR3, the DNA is TGTGCCAGCAGCTTGGCCCGGGGGGCGGCAAACACTGAAGCTTTCTTT. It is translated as CASSLARGAANTEAFF.

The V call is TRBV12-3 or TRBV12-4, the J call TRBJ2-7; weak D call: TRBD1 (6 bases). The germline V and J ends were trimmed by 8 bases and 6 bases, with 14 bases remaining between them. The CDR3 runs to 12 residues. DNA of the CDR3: TGTGCCAGCGTAGGGGAAGGGGGCGAGCAGTACGTC. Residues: CASVGEGGEQYV.

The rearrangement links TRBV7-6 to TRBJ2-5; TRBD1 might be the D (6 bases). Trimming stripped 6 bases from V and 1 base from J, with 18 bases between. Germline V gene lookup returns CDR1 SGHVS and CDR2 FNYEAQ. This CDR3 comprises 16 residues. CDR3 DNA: TGTGCCAGCAGTGGGTGGAGCTTGGGGGCCCAAGAGACCCAGTACTTC. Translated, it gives CASSGWSLGAQETQYF.

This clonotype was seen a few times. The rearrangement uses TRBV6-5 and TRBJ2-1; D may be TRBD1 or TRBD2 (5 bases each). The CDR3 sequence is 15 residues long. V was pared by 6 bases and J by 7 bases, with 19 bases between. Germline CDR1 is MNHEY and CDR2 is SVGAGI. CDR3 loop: CASSPFIPGGNEQFF. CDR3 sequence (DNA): TGTGCCAGCAGCCCCTTCATCCCTGGGGGTAATGAGCAGTTCTTC.

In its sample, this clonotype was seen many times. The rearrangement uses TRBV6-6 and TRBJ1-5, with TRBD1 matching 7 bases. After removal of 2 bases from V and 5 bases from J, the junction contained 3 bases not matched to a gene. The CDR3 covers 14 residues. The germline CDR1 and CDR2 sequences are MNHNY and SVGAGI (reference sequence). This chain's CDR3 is CASSYPGQDQPQHF. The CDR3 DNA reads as TGTGCCAGCAGTTACCCCGGACAGGATCAGCCCCAGCATTTT.

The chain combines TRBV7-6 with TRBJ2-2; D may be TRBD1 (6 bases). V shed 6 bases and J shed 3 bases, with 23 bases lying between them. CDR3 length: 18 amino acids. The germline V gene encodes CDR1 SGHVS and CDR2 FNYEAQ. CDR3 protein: CASSIGHQGMLDTGELFF. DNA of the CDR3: TGTGCCAGCAGTATTGGGCACCAGGGGATGTTAGACACCGGGGAGCTGTTTTTT.

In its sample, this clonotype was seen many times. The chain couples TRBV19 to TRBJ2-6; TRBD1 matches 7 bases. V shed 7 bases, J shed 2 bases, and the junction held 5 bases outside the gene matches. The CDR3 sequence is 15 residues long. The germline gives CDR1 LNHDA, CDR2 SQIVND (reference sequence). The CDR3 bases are TGTGCCAGTACCCGGCAGGGGGCTGGGGCCAACGTCCTGACTTTC. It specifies CASTRQGAGANVLTF.

The CDR3 spells CASSHGTSQETQYF. The CDR3 nucleotides are TGTGCCAGCAGCCATGGGACTAGCCAAGAGACCCAGTACTTC. The chain couples TRBV11-2 to TRBJ2-5, with 8 nucleotides matching TRBD2. The CDR3 covers 14 residues. With V trimmed by 5 bases and J by 1 base, 3 bases remained unmatched. Looked up from germline, CDR1 is SGHAT and CDR2 is FQNNGV.

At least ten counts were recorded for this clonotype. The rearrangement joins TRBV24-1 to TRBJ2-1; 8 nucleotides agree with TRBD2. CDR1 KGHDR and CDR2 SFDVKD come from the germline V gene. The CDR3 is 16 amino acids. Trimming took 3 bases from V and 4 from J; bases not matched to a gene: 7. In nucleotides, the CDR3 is TGTGCCACCAGTGATGCCGTCGGGGGGGGTTACAATGAGCAGTTCTTC. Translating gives CATSDAVGGGYNEQFF.

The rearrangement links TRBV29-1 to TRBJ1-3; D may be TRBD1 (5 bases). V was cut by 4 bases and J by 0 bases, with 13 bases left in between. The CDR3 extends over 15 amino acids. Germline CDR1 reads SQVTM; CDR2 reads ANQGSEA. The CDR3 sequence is CSVGYGTDSGNTIYF. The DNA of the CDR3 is TGCAGCGTTGGATACGGGACTGACTCTGGAAACACCATATATTTT.

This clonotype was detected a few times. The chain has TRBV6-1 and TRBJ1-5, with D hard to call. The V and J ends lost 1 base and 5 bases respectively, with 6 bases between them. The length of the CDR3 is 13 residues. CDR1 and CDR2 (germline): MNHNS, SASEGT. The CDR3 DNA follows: TGTGCCAGCAGTGAAGGGGTATATCAGCCCCAGCATTTT. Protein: CASSEGVYQPQHF.